The TCR beta chain described here comes from a study of shared clonotypes between healthy human individuals. As for the study in general: Each donor contributed plates that comprised three CD4 naive, three CD4 memory, two CD8 naive and one CD8 memory. General study points: Generally, estimated richness proved larger in naive subsets than it did in memory subsets.

The assay was carried out at the deep level. Authors' processing steps: Quality scores were absent from the junction-only immunoSEQ sequences, so filtering differed. TCRdb keeps only in-frame clones here, not all; method: immunoSEQ multiplex PCR. That table gives V, J and clone size, and the DNA gave D and trimming. The sample records approximately 110,000 clones, around 66% being singletons. The length of the CDR3 is 12 residues. The germline V gene has CDR1 ENHRY and CDR2 SYGVKD. The V gene lost 3 bases and the J gene lost 6 bases, with 6 bases spanning the gap. This clone occurred many times. Its antigen is undetermined.

The chain couples TRBV10-3 to TRBJ2-1; D might be TRBD2 (5 bases). The source of this sequence is a woman in her twenties or thirties in good health. Sequencing input: memory CD8+ T cells sorted from blood. Subset described: CD45RO+ cells pooled with CCR7-negative TemRA cells. The CDR3 DNA reads as TGTGCCATCAGTGAAGAGGGCAATGAGCAGTTCTTC. Translated: CAISEEGNEQFF.